A selection of T cell receptor beta chains follows, all from one sample in a study of CD8 T cells in ankylosing spondylitis. TCRdb reprocessed the 5' RACE reads via MiXCR and lists one record per CDR3 protein. The profile shows about 240,000 distinct CDR3 sequences, over 8.5% of them singletons. The material sequenced was blood, either unsorted or a sorted T cell fraction (not recorded which). These receptor sequences come from a male donor with ankylosing spondylitis or in good health (not recorded which). The CDR3 runs from the conserved cysteine through the conserved F or W. The D gene is left open where the match is weak. Clone size appears in some rows only: once, few, many, or a class for an expanded clone.

many,TRBJ1-2,TRBV20-1,NA,CSATAGNYGYTF,TGCAGTGCTACCGCAGGGAACTATGGCTACACCTTC
few,TRBJ1-2,TRBV10-1,NA,CASSESGGYGYTF,TGCGCCAGCAGTGAGTCCGGAGGGTATGGCTACACCTTC
NA,TRBJ2-7,TRBV5-1,TRBD1,CASSWTGGFYEQYF,TGCGCCAGCAGCTGGACAGGGGGCTTCTACGAGCAGTACTTC
many,TRBJ2-7,TRBV6-1,NA,CASSPMDREQYF,TGTGCCAGCAGCCCCATGGATCGCGAGCAGTACTTC
NA,TRBJ2-7,TRBV4-3,NA,CASSQDEGVYEQYF,TGCGCCAGCAGCCAAGATGAAGGGGTCTACGAGCAGTACTTC
many,TRBJ1-1,TRBV20-1,NA,CSARWAQNTEAFF,TGCAGTGCTCGTTGGGCTCAGAACACTGAAGCTTTCTTT
many,TRBJ2-7,TRBV7-9,TRBD1,CASSLGQGRHEQYF,TGTGCCAGCAGCTTAGGACAGGGGAGACACGAGCAGTACTTC
many,TRBJ2-3,TRBV7-2,TRBD2,CASSLVELAGAKGQYF,TGTGCCAGCAGCTTAGTGGAGTTAGCGGGGGCCAAAGGGCAGTATTTT
NA,TRBJ1-3,TRBV10-2,NA,CASSGDPNDGRSGNTIYF,TGCGCCAGCAGTGGCGACCCAAATGACGGGAGGTCTGGAAACACCATATATTTT
NA,TRBJ2-1,TRBV29-1,TRBD1,CSVPLSQGDYNEQFF,TGCAGCGTGCCCCTTTCCCAGGGGGACTACAATGAGCAGTTCTTC
NA,TRBJ2-7,TRBV3-1,TRBD2,CASSPSGLAAYEQYF,TGTGCCAGCAGCCCCTCTGGACTAGCCGCCTACGAGCAGTACTTC
few,TRBJ2-3,TRBV6-2/TRBV6-3,TRBD2,CASSSSRLARSDTQYF,TGTGCCAGCAGTTCTTCACGACTAGCTCGGTCAGATACGCAGTATTTT
many,TRBJ2-1,TRBV7-9,NA,CASSFVSRNEQFF,TGTGCCAGCAGCTTTGTTTCGAGGAATGAGCAGTTCTTC
many,TRBJ2-5,TRBV20-1,NA,CSARGIDRKETQYF,TGCAGTGCTAGAGGTATCGACAGGAAAGAGACCCAGTACTTC
many,TRBJ1-5,TRBV4-3,NA,CASSQDAQMYSNQPQHF,TGCGCCAGCAGCCAAGATGCGCAGATGTATAGCAATCAGCCCCAGCATTTT
many,TRBJ1-5,TRBV7-8,NA,CASSGRANNPFLSQPQHF,TGTGCCAGCTCGGGCAGGGCGAACAACCCGTTCTTGAGTCAGCCCCAGCATTTT
many,TRBJ2-1,TRBV12-3/TRBV12-4,NA,CASSFGESYNEQFF,TGTGCCAGCAGTTTCGGCGAATCCTACAATGAGCAGTTCTTC
many,TRBJ1-1,TRBV2,NA,CAYNQGPPGEAFF,TGTGCCTATAACCAGGGCCCGCCGGGTGAAGCTTTCTTT
many,TRBJ1-1,TRBV20-1,NA,CSARDGRGRGTEAFF,TGCAGTGCTAGAGACGGACGGGGACGGGGGACTGAAGCTTTCTTT
many,TRBJ2-2,TRBV10-3,TRBD2,CAIRGTSGRGTGELFF,TGTGCCATCAGAGGGACTAGCGGTCGAGGCACCGGGGAGCTGTTTTTT
few,TRBJ2-5,TRBV7-8,NA,CASSPPGRTQETQYF,TGTGCCAGCAGCCCGCCGGGACGTACCCAAGAGACCCAGTACTTC
many,TRBJ2-2,TRBV29-1,TRBD1,CSVEQGVTGELFF,TGCAGCGTTGAACAGGGGGTCACCGGGGAGCTGTTTTTT
NA,TRBJ2-7,TRBV7-9,NA,CASSLVESAGEQYF,TGTGCCAGCAGCTTAGTAGAGTCGGCGGGGGAGCAGTACTTC
NA,TRBJ2-7,TRBV11-1,TRBD2,CASSPPRSGVGEQYF,TGTGCCAGCAGTCCCCCGCGGAGCGGGGTTGGCGAGCAGTACTTC
many,TRBJ1-5,TRBV5-5,NA,CASSFRELNFMGNQPQHF,TGTGCCAGCAGCTTCCGGGAACTAAACTTTATGGGCAATCAGCCCCAGCATTTT
many,TRBJ1-6,TRBV5-1,NA,CASSLEVGERSPLHF,TGCGCCAGCAGCTTGGAAGTAGGGGAACGGTCACCCCTCCACTTT
many,TRBJ2-1,TRBV5-1,NA,CASSLYSGSGNEQFF,TGCGCCAGCAGCTTGTATTCGGGCTCGGGGAATGAGCAGTTCTTC
few,TRBJ2-5,TRBV4-1,TRBD1,CASSLTGTGEEIQYF,TGCGCCAGCAGCCTAACCGGGACAGGGGAAGAGATCCAGTACTTC
many,TRBJ1-1,TRBV6-1,TRBD1,CASRRQGRTEAFF,TGTGCCAGCAGGAGACAGGGGCGCACTGAAGCTTTCTTT
many,TRBJ1-6,TRBV12-3/TRBV12-4,TRBD1,CASSPTGQGYSPLHF,TGTGCCAGCAGCCCAACGGGACAGGGGTATTCACCCCTCCACTTT
many,TRBJ1-2,TRBV5-1,NA,CASTQDGTSYGYTF,TGCGCCAGCACGCAGGACGGGACTAGCTATGGCTACACCTTC
many,TRBJ1-6,TRBV5-8,NA,CASSLGQYNSPLHF,TGTGCCAGCAGCTTGGGGCAGTATAATTCACCCCTCCACTTT
NA,TRBJ2-5,TRBV4-3,TRBD1,CTSSYDRGLRETQYF,TGCACCAGCAGCTATGACAGGGGGCTAAGAGAGACCCAGTACTTC
many,TRBJ1-2,TRBV7-2,NA,CASSLDRALRYGYTF,TGTGCCAGCAGCTTAGACAGGGCCCTCCGCTATGGCTACACCTTC
many,TRBJ2-1,TRBV4-1,NA,CASSQAPHSSSYNEQFF,TGCGCCAGCAGCCAAGCCCCCCACTCGAGCTCCTACAATGAGCAGTTCTTC
NA,TRBJ2-5,TRBV20-1,TRBD2,CNALTRGGAQYF,TGCAATGCATTGACACGGGGAGGGGCCCAGTACTTC
few,TRBJ2-5,TRBV7-9,NA,CASSLAGVGMVETQYF,TGTGCCAGCAGCTTAGCTGGGGTCGGGATGGTTGAGACCCAGTACTTC
few,TRBJ2-7,TRBV20-1,TRBD1,CSAAGRQGASEQYF,TGCAGTGCCGCTGGGAGACAGGGGGCGTCCGAGCAGTACTTC
many,TRBJ1-1,TRBV10-3,TRBD1,CAISESGRGRTEAFF,TGTGCCATCAGTGAGTCCGGCAGGGGGAGAACTGAAGCTTTCTTT
NA,TRBJ2-1,TRBV20-1,TRBD2,CSARPTSGGYNEQFF,TGCAGTGCTAGACCAACTAGCGGGGGTTACAATGAGCAGTTCTTC
many,TRBJ2-1,TRBV5-5,TRBD1,CASSPLGTGLFNEQFF,TGTGCCAGCAGCCCGCTCGGGACAGGGCTCTTCAATGAGCAGTTCTTC
many,TRBJ2-2,TRBV30,NA,CAWRSGENTGELFF,TGTGCCTGGAGGTCAGGGGAGAACACCGGGGAGCTGTTTTTT
many,TRBJ2-7,TRBV28,NA,CASSLFREVSEQYF,TGTGCCAGCAGTTTATTCAGGGAAGTGAGTGAGCAGTACTTC
many,TRBJ2-5,TRBV27,NA,CASSPITGLGETQYF,TGTGCCAGCAGTCCAATAACAGGGCTGGGGGAGACCCAGTACTTC
few,TRBJ2-3,TRBV5-1,TRBD1,CASRPPGTVSDTQYF,TGCGCCAGCAGGCCCCCCGGGACAGTATCAGATACGCAGTATTTT
few,TRBJ2-2,TRBV2,NA,CASSEANTGELFF,TGTGCCAGCAGTGAAGCCAACACCGGGGAGCTGTTTTTT
NA,TRBJ2-5,TRBV30,NA,CAWVGTFQETQYF,TGTGCCTGGGTCGGGACTTTCCAAGAGACCCAGTACTTC
many,TRBJ1-1,TRBV25-1,NA,CASSARGGAEAFF,TGTGCCAGCAGTGCGAGAGGAGGCGCTGAAGCTTTCTTT
few,TRBJ2-1,TRBV12-3/TRBV12-4,TRBD1,CASSGTGTGNDNEQFF,TGTGCCAGCAGTGGAACCGGGACAGGGAACGACAATGAGCAGTTCTTC
many,TRBJ2-3,TRBV20-1,NA,CSASRQGIADTQYF,TGCAGTGCTAGTCGTCAAGGGATCGCAGATACGCAGTATTTT
many,TRBJ2-7,TRBV20-1,NA,CSAREPGQPYYEQYF,TGCAGTGCTAGAGAACCTGGGCAGCCCTACTACGAGCAGTACTTC
few,TRBJ1-2,TRBV30,NA,CAWTDSYGYTF,TGTGCCTGGACAGACAGCTATGGCTACACCTTC
many,TRBJ2-3,TRBV6-2/TRBV6-3,NA,CASSASETPADTQYF,TGTGCCAGCAGCGCCTCGGAGACCCCTGCAGATACGCAGTATTTT
NA,TRBJ1-2,TRBV3-1,NA,CASSQDLVGRSEYGYTF,TGTGCCAGCAGCCAAGATCTGGTGGGGAGATCGGAGTATGGCTACACCTTC
many,TRBJ1-2,TRBV20-1,NA,CSARDSQGLDGYTF,TGCAGTGCTAGAGATTCTCAGGGGCTTGACGGCTACACCTTC
many,TRBJ2-1,TRBV10-3,NA,CAISESRVGSSYNEQFF,TGTGCCATCAGTGAGTCGAGGGTGGGGAGCTCCTACAATGAGCAGTTCTTC
many,TRBJ2-1,TRBV20-1,NA,CSARDRSGNYNEQFF,TGCAGTGCTAGAGATCGTAGCGGAAACTACAATGAGCAGTTCTTC
few,TRBJ2-3,TRBV7-9,TRBD2,CASSLPSGNTDTQYF,TGTGCCAGCAGCCTACCTAGCGGCAACACAGATACGCAGTATTTT
NA,TRBJ2-7,TRBV27,NA,CASSRQGSYEQYF,TGTGCCAGCAGTCGGCAGGGATCTTACGAGCAGTACTTC